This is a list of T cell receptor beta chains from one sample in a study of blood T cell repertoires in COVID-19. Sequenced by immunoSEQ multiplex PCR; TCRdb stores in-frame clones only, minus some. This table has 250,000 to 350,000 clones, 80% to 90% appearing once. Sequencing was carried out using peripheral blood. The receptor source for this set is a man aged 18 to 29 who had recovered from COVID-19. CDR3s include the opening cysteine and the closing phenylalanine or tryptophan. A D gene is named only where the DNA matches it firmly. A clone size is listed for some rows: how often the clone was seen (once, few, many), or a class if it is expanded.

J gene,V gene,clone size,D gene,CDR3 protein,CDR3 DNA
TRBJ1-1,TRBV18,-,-,CASSSDLNTEAFF,TGTGCCAGCTCATCAGACTTGAACACTGAAGCTTTCTTT
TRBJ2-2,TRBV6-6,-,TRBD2,CASNLSGANTGELFF,TGTGCCAGCAACCTGAGCGGGGCAAACACCGGGGAGCTGTTTTTT
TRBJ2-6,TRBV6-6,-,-,CASSRQAPRSGANVLTF,TGTGCCAGCAGTCGACAGGCTCCTCGCTCTGGGGCCAACGTCCTGACTTTC
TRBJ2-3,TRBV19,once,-,CASSRGGGTDTQYF,TGTGCCAGTAGTCGGGGCGGGGGCACAGATACGCAGTATTTT
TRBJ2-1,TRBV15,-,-,CATSSASPGHTYNEQFF,TGTGCCACCAGCAGTGCAAGCCCGGGACACACTTACAATGAGCAGTTCTTC
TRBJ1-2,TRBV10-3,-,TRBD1,CAIIGQGVGYTF,TGTGCCATCATTGGACAGGGGGTCGGCTACACCTTC
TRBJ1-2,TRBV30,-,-,CAWSVTNYGYTF,TGTGCCTGGAGTGTCACTAACTATGGCTACACCTTC
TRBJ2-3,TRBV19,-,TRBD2,CASSIGEGTSTDTQYF,TGTGCCAGTAGTATAGGGGAGGGGACGAGCACAGATACGCAGTATTTT
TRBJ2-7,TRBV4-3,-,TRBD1,CASSQDPRGTGSYEQYF,TGCGCCAGCAGCCAAGACCCAAGGGGGACAGGCTCCTACGAGCAGTACTTC
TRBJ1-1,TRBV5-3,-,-,CARSLAVHEAFF,TGTGCCAGAAGCTTGGCGGTCCATGAAGCTTTCTTT
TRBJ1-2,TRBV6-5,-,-,CASSYSSRYYGYTF,TGTGCCAGCAGTTACTCTAGCAGATACTATGGCTACACCTTC
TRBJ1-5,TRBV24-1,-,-,CATSDSGQPQHF,TGTGCCACCAGTGATTCGGGTCAGCCCCAGCATTTT
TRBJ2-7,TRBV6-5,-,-,CASTKGLASYEQYF,TGTGCCAGCACAAAGGGGCTAGCGAGCTACGAGCAGTACTTC
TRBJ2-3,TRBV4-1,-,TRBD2,CASSPSGRAPDTQYF,TGCGCCAGCAGCCCTAGCGGGAGGGCCCCCGATACGCAGTATTTT
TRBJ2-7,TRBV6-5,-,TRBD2,CATRLAGFREQYF,TGTGCCACCAGACTAGCGGGTTTTCGCGAGCAGTACTTC
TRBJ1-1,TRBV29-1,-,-,CSVLGQMNTEAFF,TGCAGCGTTTTAGGACAGATGAACACTGAAGCTTTCTTT
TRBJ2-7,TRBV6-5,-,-,CASRRSYEQYF,TGTGCCAGCAGGCGCTCCTACGAGCAGTACTTC
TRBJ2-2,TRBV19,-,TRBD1,CASRWGQGAGTGELFF,TGTGCCAGTAGATGGGGACAGGGGGCAGGTACCGGGGAGCTGTTTTTT
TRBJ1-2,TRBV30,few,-,CAWSALDRSHGYTF,TGTGCCTGGAGTGCGCTCGACAGGTCCCATGGCTACACCTTC
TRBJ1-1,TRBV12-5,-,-,CASGLGGENTEAFF,TGTGCTAGTGGTTTGGGGGGAGAGAACACTGAAGCTTTCTTT
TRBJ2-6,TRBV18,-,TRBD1,CASSLIGTGTANVLTF,TGTGCCAGCTCACTTATAGGGACAGGGACGGCCAACGTCCTGACTTTC
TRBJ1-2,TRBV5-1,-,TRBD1,CASSTTGTGDGYTF,TGCGCCAGCAGCACCACCGGGACAGGGGATGGCTACACCTTC
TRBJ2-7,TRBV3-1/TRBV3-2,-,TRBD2,CASSQGREIDHEQYF,TGTGCCAGCAGCCAAGGGCGGGAGATTGACCACGAGCAGTACTTC
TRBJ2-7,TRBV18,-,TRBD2,CASSPAGDYEQYF,TGTGCCAGCTCACCGGCGGGAGACTACGAGCAGTACTTC
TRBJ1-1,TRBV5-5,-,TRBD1,CASNRQTGSTEAFF,TGTGCCAGCAACCGACAGACAGGGAGCACTGAAGCTTTCTTT
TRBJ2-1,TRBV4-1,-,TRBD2,CASSRPALTSGGNEQFF,TGCGCCAGCAGCCGACCCGCCTTGACTAGCGGGGGAAATGAGCAGTTCTTC